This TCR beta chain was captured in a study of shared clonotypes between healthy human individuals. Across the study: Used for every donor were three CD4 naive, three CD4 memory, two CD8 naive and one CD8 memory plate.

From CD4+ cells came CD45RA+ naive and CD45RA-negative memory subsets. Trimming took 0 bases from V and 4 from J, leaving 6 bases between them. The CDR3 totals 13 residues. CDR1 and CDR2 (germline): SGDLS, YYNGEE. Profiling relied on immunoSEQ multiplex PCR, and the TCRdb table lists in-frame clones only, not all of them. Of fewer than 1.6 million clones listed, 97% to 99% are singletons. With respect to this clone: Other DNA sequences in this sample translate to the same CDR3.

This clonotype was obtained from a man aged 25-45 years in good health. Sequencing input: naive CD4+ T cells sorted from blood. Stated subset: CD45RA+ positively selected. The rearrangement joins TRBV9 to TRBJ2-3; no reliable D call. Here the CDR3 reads CASSVATADTQYF. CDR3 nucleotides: TGTGCCAGCAGCGTAGCTACGGCAGATACGCAGTATTTT. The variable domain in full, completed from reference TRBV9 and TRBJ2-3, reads DSGVTQTPKHLITATGQRVTLRCSPRSGDLSVYWYQQSLDQGLQFLIQYYNGEERAKGNILERFSAQQFPDLHSELNLSSLELGDSALYFCASSVATADTQYFGPGTRLTVL.